The 4 T cell receptor beta chains reported below all come from one sample, sequenced in a study of PD-1 blockade in classical Hodgkin lymphoma. This table comes from immunoSEQ multiplex PCR, and its TCRdb copy is limited to in-frame clones, with some not included. The sample holds some 16,000 clones, 82% seen once. Following autologous stem cell transplantation, relapse occurred in every patient, and exposure to brentuximab vedotin varied. This specimen was peripheral blood mononuclear cells (PBMCs), taken before the second cycle of nivolumab. The receptors were sampled from a human donor with classical Hodgkin lymphoma.

The chain is built from TRBV7-2 and TRBJ2-5, with 8 bases fitting TRBD1. The germline CDR1 and CDR2 sequences are SGHTA and FQGNSA. V lost 5 bases to trimming and J lost 0 bases; unmatched junction nucleotides: 8. This CDR3 contains 16 residues. CDR3 DNA: TGTGCCAGCAGCCCTGGACAGGGAACCTACCAAGAGACCCAGTACTTC. Protein product: CASSPGQGTYQETQYF.

This sequence joins TRBV5-4 and TRBJ2-3; 11 positions agree with TRBD1. The trim removed 6 bases at V and 5 bases at J, leaving 11 bases unmatched. CDR3 length equals 16 residues. The germline V gene has CDR1 SGHNT and CDR2 YYREEE (reference sequence). CDR3 sequence reads: CASTSQGTGGLDTQYF. CDR3 bases: TGTGCCAGCACCTCTCAAGGGACAGGGGGTTTAGATACGCAGTATTTT.

This clone has only one observation. This rearrangement joins TRBV6-6 to TRBJ2-7, with 7 bases aligning to TRBD1. V dropped 6 bases and J dropped 1; count of bases not matched to a gene: 3. This CDR3 contains 13 residues. Per germline, CDR1 MNHNY and CDR2 SVGAGI (reference sequence). CDR3 in amino acids: CASRTGNSYEQYF. In DNA form, the CDR3 reads TGTGCCAGCAGGACAGGGAATTCCTACGAGCAGTACTTC.

The rearrangement links TRBV9 to TRBJ1-3; perhaps TRBD1 as D (5 bases). The germline V and J ends were trimmed by 0 bases and 4 bases, with 17 bases remaining between them. CDR3 length equals 17 residues. Germline V gene data show CDR1 as SGDLS and CDR2 as YYNGEE. CDR3 loop: CASSVDPDGGFGNTIYF. CDR3 nucleotide sequence: TGTGCCAGCAGCGTAGATCCCGACGGGGGTTTCGGAAACACCATATATTTT.